This is a list of T cell receptor beta chains from one sample in a study of shared clonotypes between healthy human individuals. The protocol was immunoSEQ multiplex PCR, while the TCRdb copy is restricted to in-frame clones and leaves out a portion. The data hold 2 million to 2.5 million clones, with about nine tenths observed a single time. The sequenced sample was naive CD4+ T cells from PBMCs. All receptors derive from a man younger than 30 in good health. Some clones in this sample may be carry-over from other donors' samples. The CDR3 runs from the conserved cysteine through the conserved F or W. A D gene is named only where the DNA matches it firmly. Size is omitted from some rows. Given values are once, few, many or a class for expanded clones.

clone_size	d_call	v_call	j_call	cdr3_nt	cdr3_aa
NA	NA	TRBV7-3	TRBJ2-1	TGTGCCAGCAGCTTACGATCTGATAATGAGCAGTTCTTC	CASSLRSDNEQFF
NA	NA	TRBV29-1	TRBJ1-3	TGCAGCGTTAGGACCCCGGGGCTCTCTGGAAACACCATATATTTT	CSVRTPGLSGNTIYF
NA	NA	TRBV19	TRBJ1-5	TGTGCCAGTAGTACTAGTCGCGGGATGGTGCCCCAGCATTTT	CASSTSRGMVPQHF
NA	TRBD2	TRBV7-2	TRBJ2-1	TGTGCCAGCAGCTTGTGGTTAGGAAGCGGGGCGGGCAATGAGCAGTTCTTC	CASSLWLGSGAGNEQFF
NA	NA	TRBV29-1	TRBJ2-4	TGCAGCGTTCAGGGACGGTTAGCCAAAAACATTCAGTACTTC	CSVQGRLAKNIQYF
NA	NA	TRBV5-8	TRBJ2-1	TGTGCCAGCCTCCAGGGACTTTTGACTACCCTAGGTGAGCAGTTCTTC	CASLQGLLTTLGEQFF
once	TRBD1	TRBV30	TRBJ2-4	TGTGCCTGGAGCAAGCCGGGGACAGGGAAAAACATTCAGTACTTC	CAWSKPGTGKNIQYF
NA	NA	TRBV27	TRBJ1-1	TGTGCCAGCAGTGCCGGGACAAAGAACACTGAAGCTTTCTTT	CASSAGTKNTEAFF
NA	NA	TRBV9	TRBJ2-3	TGTGCCAGCAGCCGTACACCCGCTGGCACAGATACGCAGTATTTT	CASSRTPAGTDTQYF
NA	NA	TRBV7-6	TRBJ1-2	TGTGCCAGCACGGACTCAGGGGATAACTATGGCTACACCTTC	CASTDSGDNYGYTF
NA	TRBD2	TRBV5-6	TRBJ2-1	TGTGCCAGCAGCTCCCCCGGACTAGGTACGAATGAGCAGTTCTTC	CASSSPGLGTNEQFF
NA	NA	TRBV9	TRBJ1-1	TGTGCCAGCAGCGTAGCCAGTATGAACACTGAAGCTTTCTTT	CASSVASMNTEAFF
NA	TRBD1	TRBV4-1	TRBJ2-5	TGCGCCAGCAGCCAGGGACAGGGGGCGGCCCAAGAGACCCAGTACTTC	CASSQGQGAAQETQYF
NA	TRBD2	TRBV5-6	TRBJ2-1	TGTGCCAGCAGCTTGATCGCCGGGACTAGCGGGAGCAATGAGCAGTTCTTC	CASSLIAGTSGSNEQFF
once	TRBD2	TRBV4-2	TRBJ2-1	TGTGCCAGCAGCCCGAGCGGGGCCGATGAGCAGTTCTTC	CASSPSGADEQFF
once	NA	TRBV7-3	TRBJ2-3	TGTGCCAGCAGCCCAAGGGGTCAGCGGCTCACAGATACGCAGTATTTT	CASSPRGQRLTDTQYF
once	NA	TRBV7-2	TRBJ1-4	TGTGCCAGCAGCTTGGTGAAGGGAAATGAAAAACTGTTTTTT	CASSLVKGNEKLFF
NA	NA	TRBV5-1	TRBJ2-7	TGCGCCAGCAGCTTTATGCTCCCCCTAGCCGGCGAGCAGTACTTC	CASSFMLPLAGEQYF
NA	NA	TRBV7-2	TRBJ2-5	TGTGCCAGCAGGTTAGAGGGGGAGACCCAGTACTTC	CASRLEGETQYF
NA	TRBD2	TRBV5-1	TRBJ2-2	TGCGCCAGCAGCTATACTAGCGGCTACACCGGGGAGCTGTTTTTT	CASSYTSGYTGELFF
NA	NA	TRBV4-1	TRBJ1-6	TGCGCCAGCAGCCCCACCCAACCGGCGGGGAATAATTCACCCCTCCACTTT	CASSPTQPAGNNSPLHF
NA	TRBD2	TRBV5-4	TRBJ2-5	TGTGCCAGCAGCCCCCGGACTAGCCCAGGGACCCAGTACTTC	CASSPRTSPGTQYF
NA	TRBD1	TRBV7-6	TRBJ2-7	TGTGCCAGCAGCCCGTGGACAGGGAAAAAGAACGAGCAGTACTTC	CASSPWTGKKNEQYF
NA	TRBD1	TRBV7-8	TRBJ2-1	TGTGCCAGCAGCCCGGACAGGTTTGGGTCCTACAATGAGCAGTTCTTC	CASSPDRFGSYNEQFF
NA	NA	TRBV7-9	TRBJ2-2	TGTGCCAGCAGCTTAGCGGTGAACACCGGGGAGCTGTTTTTT	CASSLAVNTGELFF
NA	NA	TRBV7-2	TRBJ2-1	TGTGCCAGCAGCCCCGCGAGGTTCCGAACGAACAATGAGCAGTTCTTC	CASSPARFRTNNEQFF
NA	NA	TRBV7-3	TRBJ2-1	TGTGCCAGCAGCCTGGGGGGGCAGGAGCAGTTCTTC	CASSLGGQEQFF
NA	TRBD1	TRBV18	TRBJ2-2	TGTGCCAGCTCAAGCGGACAGGCACCACTGGAGCTGTTTTTT	CASSSGQAPLELFF